This section outlines one T cell receptor beta chain sequence together with its context. Per the original methods: Estimation of nucleated cell counts relied on the amplification of reference gene primers. Using immunoSEQ multiplex PCR, the repertoire was profiled, and TCRdb retains in-frame clones only, with some absent. Clone size and the V and J calls come from that table; the DNA yielded D and trimming. Among hundreds of thousands of clones listed, roughly 86% were seen once. During active infection, Seattle patients enrolled and were then monitored through disease. This sample was taken from a study of blood T cell repertoires in COVID-19. The specimen was peripheral blood. The clonotype comes from a woman aged 65 to 85 with COVID-19, enrolled during active disease.

This CDR3 reads CASSGQGSVGELFF. DNA of the CDR3: TGTGCCAGCAGCGGACAGGGTTCGGTCGGGGAGCTGTTTTTT. The V call is TRBV9, the J call TRBJ2-2, with TRBD1 matching 7 bases. CDR3 size: 14 residues. With V trimmed by 3 bases and J by 7 bases, 6 bases remained unmatched. Germline values: CDR1 SGDLS, CDR2 YYNGEE.